This TCR beta chain was documented in a study of OX40 agonist ivuxolimab in advanced cancers. Points from the study as a whole: Expansion of clones was among the lowest in partial responders at 0.1-3.0 mg/kg.

Points on this clone: As yet, its antigen is unknown.

The repertoire was sequenced with immunoSEQ multiplex PCR; TCRdb's copy has only in-frame clones and lacks some. Of roughly 12,000 clones in the sample, about 69% were seen once. This CDR3 has 13 amino acids. Germline assignment: CDR1 SEHNR and CDR2 FQNEAQ (reference sequence). Trimming pared 3 bases from V and 5 bases from J, leaving 10 bases between. Autoimmune disease history or systemic immunosuppression was exclusionary. Sequencing was performed on CD4+ or CD8+ T cells sorted from blood, taken in a trial of the OX40 agonist ivuxolimab. The gene calls are TRBV7-9 and TRBJ1-2, with TRBD1 as a possible D gene (5 bases). This TCR was recovered from an adult with an advanced solid tumor such as melanoma, head and neck, liver or kidney cancer. CDR3 coding DNA: TGTGCCAGCAGCTTCGTGTCAGGGTATGGCTACACCTTC. Protein sequence: CASSFVSGYGYTF. Full variable domain (missing parts from reference TRBV7-9 and TRBJ1-2): DTGVSQNPRHKITKRGQNVTFRCDPISEHNRLYWYRQTLGQGPEFLTYFQNEAQLEKSRLLSDRFSAERPKGSFSTLEIQRTEQGDSAMYLCASSFVSGYGYTFGSGTRLTVV.